This T cell receptor beta chain originates from a study of identifying expanded T cells in peripheral blood. The method was immunoSEQ multiplex PCR; TCRdb's version includes in-frame clones alone and lacks a portion of them. The repertoire has roughly 92,000 clones, more than 75% of them found once; the top ten carry under 20%. This clonotype was obtained from a person aged 18-70 years in good health. The specimen sequenced was blood.

The CDR3 spells CASSGGPLNTGELFF. The DNA for the CDR3 is TGCGCCAGCAGCGGAGGACCGCTGAACACCGGGGAGCTGTTTTTT. This sequence joins TRBV5-1 and TRBJ2-2; D might be TRBD2 (5 bases). Germline V gene lookup returns CDR1 SGHRS and CDR2 YFSETQ. V lost 4 bases and J lost 1, with 11 bases in between. CDR3 length: 15 residues. Filled out from reference TRBV5-1 and TRBJ2-2, the complete variable domain reads KAGVTQTPRYLIKTRGQQVTLSCSPISGHRSVSWYQQTPGQGLQFLFEYFSETQRNKGNFPGRFSGRQFSNSRSEMNVSTLELGDSALYLCASSGGPLNTGELFFGEGSRLTVL.